One and the same sample provided the 15 T cell receptor beta chains below, sequenced in a study of T cells expressing NK-cell markers. TCRdb derives one entry per CDR3 protein from the 5' RACE reads, leaving out DNA. This repertoire includes some 460,000 distinct CDR3 sequences. Material for sequencing was blood T cells: a sorted CD56 or NKG2C T cell subset, CD4+ or CD8+ T cells, or bulk PBMC T cells (not recorded which). These receptors were obtained from a woman aged 50 to 65 in good health.

CDR3 in amino acids: CASSIDFGFKQGYQPQHF. The J gene is TRBJ1-5, the V gene TRBV19; TCRdb outputs TRBD1, but without DNA this stays unchecked. Germline V gene sequence: CDR1 LNHDA, CDR2 SQIVND (reference sequence). The CDR3 consists of 18 residues.

The chain recombines TRBV2 with TRBJ2-5; the D gene TCRdb calls, TRBD1, cannot be checked with no DNA. The CDR3 has 12 residues. Germline lookup yields CDR1 SNHLY and CDR2 FYNNEI. The CDR3 loop is CASSFDQHGRYF.

The V and J genes are TRBV10-3 and TRBJ2-5. There are 13 residues in the CDR3. Germline V gene data show CDR1 as ENHRY and CDR2 as SYGVKD. The CDR3 here is CASTQVGKTAQYF.

The gene calls are TRBV12-3 or TRBV12-4 and TRBJ1-6. The CDR3 totals 14 residues. The CDR3 sequence is CASSLGGYSSPLHF.

The chain recombines TRBV27 with TRBJ2-2. The CDR3 contains 15 residues. Germline-derived CDR1 and CDR2 are MNHEY and SMNVEV (reference sequence). The CDR3 spells CASSLSWVNTGELFF.

V usage is TRBV12-3 or TRBV12-4 and J usage is TRBJ1-4; TCRdb gives TRBD1 as the D gene, but with no DNA this cannot be confirmed. This CDR3 has 17 amino acids. The CDR3 reads CASSPGGFGGKYEKLFF.

The rearrangement joins TRBV2 to TRBJ2-3. The CDR3 has 14 residues. Germline V CDR1 and CDR2: SNHLY, FYNNEI. The CDR3 loop reads CASSVYNKADTQYF.

The V gene is TRBV5-5, the J gene TRBJ1-5. The CDR3 totals 14 residues. Germline loops: CDR1 SGHKS, CDR2 YYEKEE (reference sequence). The CDR3 reads CASSSDILGQPQHF.

The chain is built from TRBV21-1 and TRBJ2-1; lacking DNA, the TRBD2 call made by TCRdb goes unchecked. TRBV21-1 is deemed a pseudogene. The CDR3 length is 21 residues. CDR3: CASSKRNVPGLAGVVCNEQFF.

This rearrangement joins TRBV5-1 to TRBJ2-3; TCRdb selects TRBD2, and the lack of DNA leaves this call unchecked. The CDR3 consists of 16 residues. Per the germline V gene, CDR1 is SGHRS and CDR2 is YFSETQ. CDR3 sequence reads: CASSLLSGGSTDTQYF.

The gene calls are TRBV12-3 or TRBV12-4 and TRBJ1-6; TCRdb designates TRBD1, a call that cannot be tested without DNA. This CDR3 region has 16 residues. CDR3 sequence reads: CASSSYSTGGSSPLHF.

This chain connects TRBV12-3 or TRBV12-4 to TRBJ1-5. CDR3 size: 14 residues. The CDR3 region is CASSSEGGNQPQHF.

J is TRBJ2-7 and V is TRBV4-1. Germline CDR1 reads MGHRA; CDR2 reads YSYEKL. The CDR3 has 12 amino acids. The CDR3 sequence: CASSQEYYEQYF.

V usage is TRBV30 and J usage is TRBJ2-5; there is no DNA to check the TCRdb D call of TRBD1. CDR1 and CDR2 from the germline V gene are GTSNPN and SVGIG (reference sequence). The CDR3 consists of 15 residues. This chain's CDR3 is CAWSRQGRSVETQYF.

V is TRBV20-1 and J is TRBJ2-1; the D call from TCRdb, TRBD2, cannot be confirmed without DNA. The CDR3 runs to 14 residues. In germline, CDR1 is DFQATT, CDR2 SNEGSKA (reference sequence). The CDR3 reads CSAEGLATYNEQFF.